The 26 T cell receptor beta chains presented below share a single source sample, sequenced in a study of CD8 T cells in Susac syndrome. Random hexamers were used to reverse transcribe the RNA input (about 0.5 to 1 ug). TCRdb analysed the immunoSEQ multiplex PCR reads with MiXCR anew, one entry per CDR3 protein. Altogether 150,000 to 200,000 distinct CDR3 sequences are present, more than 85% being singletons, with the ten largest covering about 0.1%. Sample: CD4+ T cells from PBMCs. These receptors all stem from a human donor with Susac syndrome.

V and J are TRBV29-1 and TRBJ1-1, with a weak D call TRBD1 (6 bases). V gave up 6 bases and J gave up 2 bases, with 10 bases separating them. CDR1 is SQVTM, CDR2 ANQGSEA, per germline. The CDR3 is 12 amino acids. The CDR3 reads CSVEGDNTEAFF. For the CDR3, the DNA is TGCAGCGTCGAGGGGGATAACACTGAAGCTTTCTTT.

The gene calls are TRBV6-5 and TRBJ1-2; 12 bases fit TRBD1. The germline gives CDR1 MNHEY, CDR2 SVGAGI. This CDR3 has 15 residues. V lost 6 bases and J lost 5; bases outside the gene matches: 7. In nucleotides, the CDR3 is TGTGCCAGCAGACTCCGGGACAGGGGGCCTTATGGCTACACCTTC. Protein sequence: CASRLRDRGPYGYTF.

The CDR3 region has the DNA TGTGCCAGCAGTTACGGAGAAGAGACCCAGTACTTC. Protein product: CASSYGEETQYF. The chain carries TRBV6-5 and TRBJ2-5; D gene ambiguous. This CDR3 comprises 12 residues. V lost 2 bases to trimming and J lost 3 bases, with 4 bases between them. Germline values: CDR1 MNHEY, CDR2 SVGAGI.

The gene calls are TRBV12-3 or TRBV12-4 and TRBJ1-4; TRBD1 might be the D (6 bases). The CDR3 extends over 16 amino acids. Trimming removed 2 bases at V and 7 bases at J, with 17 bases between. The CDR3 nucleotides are TGTGCCAGCAGTTTATCCTTGTCAGGGGCGGGTGAAAAACTGTTTTTT. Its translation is CASSLSLSGAGEKLFF.

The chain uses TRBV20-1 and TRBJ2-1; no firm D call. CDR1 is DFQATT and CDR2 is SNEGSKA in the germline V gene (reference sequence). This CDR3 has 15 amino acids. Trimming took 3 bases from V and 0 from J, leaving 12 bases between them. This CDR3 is CSASLIGDSYNEQFF. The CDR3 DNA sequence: TGCAGTGCTAGTCTCATTGGAGACTCCTACAATGAGCAGTTCTTC.

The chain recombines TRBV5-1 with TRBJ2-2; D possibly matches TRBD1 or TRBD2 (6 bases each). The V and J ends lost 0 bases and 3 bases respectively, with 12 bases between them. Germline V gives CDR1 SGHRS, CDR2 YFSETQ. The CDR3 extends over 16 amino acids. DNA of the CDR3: TGCGCCAGCAGCTTGGCGTCGGGGGCGGACACCGGGGAGCTGTTTTTT. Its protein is CASSLASGADTGELFF.

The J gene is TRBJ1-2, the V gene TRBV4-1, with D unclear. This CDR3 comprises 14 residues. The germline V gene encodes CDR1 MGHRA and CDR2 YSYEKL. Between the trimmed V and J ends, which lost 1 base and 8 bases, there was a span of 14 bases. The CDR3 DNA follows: TGCGCCAGCAGCCAAGGCCAGATTGTTGGAGGCTACACCTTC. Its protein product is CASSQGQIVGGYTF.

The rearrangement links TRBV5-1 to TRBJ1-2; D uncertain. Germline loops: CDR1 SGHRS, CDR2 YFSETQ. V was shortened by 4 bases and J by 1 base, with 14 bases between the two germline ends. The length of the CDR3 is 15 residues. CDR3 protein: CASSPIDAHNYGYTF. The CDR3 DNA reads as TGCGCCAGCAGCCCGATAGACGCTCATAACTATGGCTACACCTTC.

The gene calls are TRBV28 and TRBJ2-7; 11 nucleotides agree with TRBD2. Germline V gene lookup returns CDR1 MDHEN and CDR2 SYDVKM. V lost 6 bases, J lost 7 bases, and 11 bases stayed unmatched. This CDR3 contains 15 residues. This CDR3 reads CASRYGTSGGREQYF. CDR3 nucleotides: TGTGCCAGCAGATATGGGACTAGCGGAGGCAGGGAGCAGTACTTC.

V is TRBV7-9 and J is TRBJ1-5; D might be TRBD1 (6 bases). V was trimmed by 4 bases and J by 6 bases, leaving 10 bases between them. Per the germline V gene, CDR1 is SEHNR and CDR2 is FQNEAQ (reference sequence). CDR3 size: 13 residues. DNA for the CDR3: TGTGCCAGCAGCTCAGGGGTGCTTCAGCCCCAGCATTTT. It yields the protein CASSSGVLQPQHF.

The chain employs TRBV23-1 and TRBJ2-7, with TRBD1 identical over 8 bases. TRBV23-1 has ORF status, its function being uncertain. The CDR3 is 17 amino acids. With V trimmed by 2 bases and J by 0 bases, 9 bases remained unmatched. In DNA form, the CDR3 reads TGCGCCAGCAGTCAACCCCCTGGGACAGGCTTCTCCTACGAGCAGTACTTC. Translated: CASSQPPGTGFSYEQYF.

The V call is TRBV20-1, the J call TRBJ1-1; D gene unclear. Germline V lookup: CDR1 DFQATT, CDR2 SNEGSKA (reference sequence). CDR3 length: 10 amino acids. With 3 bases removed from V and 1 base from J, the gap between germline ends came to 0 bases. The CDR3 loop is CSARNTEAFF. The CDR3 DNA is TGCAGTGCTAGGAACACTGAAGCTTTCTTT.

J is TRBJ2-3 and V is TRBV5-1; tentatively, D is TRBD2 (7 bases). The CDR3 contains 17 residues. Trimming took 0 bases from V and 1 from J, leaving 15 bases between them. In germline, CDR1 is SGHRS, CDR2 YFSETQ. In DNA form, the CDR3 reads TGCGCCAGCAGCTTGGAATGGCGGGGGCGAGGCACAGATACGCAGTATTTT. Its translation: CASSLEWRGRGTDTQYF.

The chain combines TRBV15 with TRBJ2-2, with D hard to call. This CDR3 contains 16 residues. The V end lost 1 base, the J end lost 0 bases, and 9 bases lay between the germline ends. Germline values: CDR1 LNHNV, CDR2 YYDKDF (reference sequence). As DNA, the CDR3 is TGTGCCACCAGCAGAGTGGGTAGTGCGAACACCGGGGAGCTGTTTTTT. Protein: CATSRVGSANTGELFF.

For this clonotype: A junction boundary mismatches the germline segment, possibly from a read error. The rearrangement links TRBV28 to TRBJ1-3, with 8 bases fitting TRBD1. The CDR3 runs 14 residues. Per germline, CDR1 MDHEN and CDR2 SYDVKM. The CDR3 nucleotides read TGTGCCAGCAATTTACAGGGGGCTGGAAACACCATATATTTT. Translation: CASNLQGAGNTIYF. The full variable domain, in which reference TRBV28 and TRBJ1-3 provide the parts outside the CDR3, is DVKVTQSSRYLVKRTGEKVFLECVQDMDHENMFWYRQDPGLGLRLIYFSYDVKMKEKGDIPEGYSVSREKKERFSLILESASTNQTSMYLCASNLQGAGNTIYFGEGSWLTVV.

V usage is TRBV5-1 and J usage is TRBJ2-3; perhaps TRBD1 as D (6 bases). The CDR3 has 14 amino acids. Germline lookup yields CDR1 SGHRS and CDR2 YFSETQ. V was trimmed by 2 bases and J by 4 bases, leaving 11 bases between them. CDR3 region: CASSLQGSSDTQYF. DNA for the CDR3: TGCGCCAGCAGCTTACAGGGAAGTTCAGATACGCAGTATTTT.

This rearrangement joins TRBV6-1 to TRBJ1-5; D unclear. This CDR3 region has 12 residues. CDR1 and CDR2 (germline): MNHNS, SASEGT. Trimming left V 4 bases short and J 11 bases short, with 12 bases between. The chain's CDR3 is CASSVSPSAQHF. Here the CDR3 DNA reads TGTGCCAGCAGTGTGAGTCCTTCCGCCCAGCATTTT.

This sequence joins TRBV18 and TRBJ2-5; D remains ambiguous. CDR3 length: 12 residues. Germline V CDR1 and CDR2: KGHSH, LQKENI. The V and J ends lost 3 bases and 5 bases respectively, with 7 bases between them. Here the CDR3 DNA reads TGTGCCAGCTCACCGCCGTCTGAGACCCAGTACTTC. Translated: CASSPPSETQYF. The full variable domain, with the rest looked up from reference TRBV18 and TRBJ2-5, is NAGVMQNPRHLVRRRGQEARLRCSPMKGHSHVYWYRQLPEEGLKFMVYLQKENIIDESGMPKERFSAEFPKEGPSILRIQQVVRGDSAAYFCASSPPSETQYFGPGTRLLVL.

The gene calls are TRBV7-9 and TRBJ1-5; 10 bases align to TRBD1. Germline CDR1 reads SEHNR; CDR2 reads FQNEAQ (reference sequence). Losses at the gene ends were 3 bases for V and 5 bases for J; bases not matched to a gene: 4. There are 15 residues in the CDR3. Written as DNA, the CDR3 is TGTGCCAGCAGCTTTGGGACAGGGGTTCATCAGCCCCAGCATTTT. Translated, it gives CASSFGTGVHQPQHF. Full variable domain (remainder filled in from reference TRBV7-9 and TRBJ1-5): DTGVSQNPRHKITKRGQNVTFRCDPISEHNRLYWYRQTLGQGPEFLTYFQNEAQLEKSRLLSDRFSAERPKGSFSTLEIQRTEQGDSAMYLCASSFGTGVHQPQHFGDGTRLSIL.

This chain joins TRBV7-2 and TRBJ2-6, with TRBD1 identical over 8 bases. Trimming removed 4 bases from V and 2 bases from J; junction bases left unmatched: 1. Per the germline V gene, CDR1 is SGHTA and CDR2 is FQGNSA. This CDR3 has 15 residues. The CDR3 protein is CASSWTGPGANVLTF. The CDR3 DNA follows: TGTGCCAGCAGCTGGACAGGGCCTGGGGCCAACGTCCTGACTTTC.

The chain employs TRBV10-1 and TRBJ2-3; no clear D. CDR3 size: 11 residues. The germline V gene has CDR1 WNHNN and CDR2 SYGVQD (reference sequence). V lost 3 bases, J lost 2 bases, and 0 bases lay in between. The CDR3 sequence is CASSDTDTQYF. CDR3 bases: TGCGCCAGCAGTGACACAGATACGCAGTATTTT.

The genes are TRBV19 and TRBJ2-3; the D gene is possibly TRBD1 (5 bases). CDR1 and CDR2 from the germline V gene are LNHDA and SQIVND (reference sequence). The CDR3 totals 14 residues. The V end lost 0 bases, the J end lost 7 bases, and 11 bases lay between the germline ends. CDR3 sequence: CASSIDPQGNTQYF. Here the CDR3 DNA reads TGTGCCAGTAGTATAGACCCGCAGGGAAATACGCAGTATTTT.

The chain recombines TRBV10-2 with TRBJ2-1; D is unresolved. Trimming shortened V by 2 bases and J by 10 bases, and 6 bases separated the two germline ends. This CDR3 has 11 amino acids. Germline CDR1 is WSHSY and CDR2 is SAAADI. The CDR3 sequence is CASSEIREQFF. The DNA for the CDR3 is TGCGCCAGCAGTGAGATCCGGGAGCAGTTCTTC.

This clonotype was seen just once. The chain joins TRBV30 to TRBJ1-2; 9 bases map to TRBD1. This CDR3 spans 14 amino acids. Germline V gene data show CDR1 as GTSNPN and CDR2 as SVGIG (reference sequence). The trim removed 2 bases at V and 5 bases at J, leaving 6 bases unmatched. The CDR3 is CAWSSSGTGYGYTF. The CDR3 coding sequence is TGTGCCTGGAGTTCTTCCGGGACAGGGTATGGCTACACCTTC.

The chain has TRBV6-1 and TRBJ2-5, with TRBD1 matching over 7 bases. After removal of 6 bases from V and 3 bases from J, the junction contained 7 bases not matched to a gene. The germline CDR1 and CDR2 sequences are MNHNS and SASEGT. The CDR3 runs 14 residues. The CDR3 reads CASRLQGLEETQYF. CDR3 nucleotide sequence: TGTGCCAGCAGATTACAGGGGTTGGAAGAGACCCAGTACTTC.

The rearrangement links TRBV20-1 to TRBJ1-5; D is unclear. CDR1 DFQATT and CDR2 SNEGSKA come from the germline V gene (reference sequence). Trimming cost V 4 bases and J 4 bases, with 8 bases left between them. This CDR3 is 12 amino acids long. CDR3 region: CSATGPNQPQHF. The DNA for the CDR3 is TGCAGTGCTACCGGGCCAAATCAGCCCCAGCATTTT.